This TCR beta chain came from a study of control samples from healthy donors and cancer patients. Trimming left V 6 bases short and J 2 bases short, with 7 bases between. This CDR3 has 13 amino acids. The germline gives CDR1 KGHDR, CDR2 SFDVKD. Sequencing used immunoSEQ multiplex PCR; TCRdb keeps in-frame clones, though not all of them. This sample has about 35,000 clones; under 95% occur once, and the top ten carry 1.7%. What was sequenced was PBMCs. V is TRBV24-1 and J is TRBJ1-5, with D hard to call. This receptor was identified in a man aged 35 to 55 with colorectal cancer. CDR3 region: CATSQSGNQPQHF. The CDR3 nucleotides read TGTGCCACCAGTCAAAGTGGCAATCAGCCCCAGCATTTT.